The 5 T cell receptor beta chains given below trace back to one sample, sequenced in a study of blood T cell repertoires in COVID-19. Measured with immunoSEQ multiplex PCR; TCRdb has only the in-frame clones, and not every one. The sample contains some 290,000 clones, about nine tenths of which appear only once. The sample consisted of PBMCs or T cells enriched from blood (not recorded which). The receptors originated from a woman under 40 who had recovered from COVID-19.

The V call is TRBV11-2, the J call TRBJ2-7, with 9 bases that match TRBD1. This CDR3 is 19 amino acids long. The junction had 14 bases not matched to a gene; V was cut back by 1 base and J by 1 base. The V gene's germline CDR1 is SGHAT and CDR2 FQNNGV. The CDR3 reads CASSLGFPGQGLSSYEQYF. DNA for the CDR3: TGTGCCAGCAGCTTAGGCTTCCCGGGACAGGGACTATCATCCTACGAGCAGTACTTC.

The chain recombines TRBV6-2 or TRBV6-3 with TRBJ2-2; a weak D match, TRBD1 (5 bases). CDR1 is MNHEY, CDR2 SVGEGT, per germline. V gave up 2 bases and J gave up 3 bases, with 13 bases separating them. This CDR3 comprises 16 residues. CDR3 nucleotides: TGTGCCAGCAGTTACCTATCCAGGGTGGACACCGGGGAGCTGTTTTTT. This codes for CASSYLSRVDTGELFF.

The chain uses TRBV29-1 and TRBJ1-1; the D is unclear. Trimming pared 5 bases from V and 4 bases from J, leaving 11 bases between. The length of the CDR3 is 12 residues. Germline CDR1 and CDR2: SQVTM and ANQGSEA. CDR3 residues: CSVFGGSTEAFF. As DNA, the CDR3 is TGCAGCGTTTTTGGAGGGAGCACTGAAGCTTTCTTT.

This chain links TRBV27 with TRBJ1-6, with TRBD1 matching 9 bases. This CDR3 spans 14 amino acids. Per the germline V gene, CDR1 is MNHEY and CDR2 is SMNVEV (reference sequence). V trimming: 3 bases; J trimming: 10 bases; junction bases outside the gene matches: 4. Written as DNA, the CDR3 is TGTGCCAGCAGTTTCGGGACAGGGAAATCACCCCTCCACTTT. Translated, it gives CASSFGTGKSPLHF.

V is TRBV20-1 and J is TRBJ2-1, with D maybe TRBD1 (6 bases). CDR1 is DFQATT, CDR2 SNEGSKA, per germline (reference sequence). CDR3 size: 11 residues. The germline V and J ends were trimmed by 3 bases and 8 bases, with 8 bases remaining between them. The CDR3, as DNA: TGCAGTGCTAGGGGGGCCGATGAGCAGTTCTTC. Translation: CSARGADEQFF.